These 5 T cell receptor beta chains share one sample of origin, sequenced in a study of radiotherapy plus CTLA-4 blockade in lung cancer. TCRdb's copy holds only in-frame clones and misses some; the assay was immunoSEQ multiplex PCR. Seen here are approximately 30,000 clones, about 81% observed once, and the top ten hold around 25%. Specimen: peripheral blood, collected from a patient treated with radiotherapy plus ipilimumab. The source of these receptors is a human donor with non-small cell lung cancer that progressed on radiotherapy plus ipilimumab.

This chain connects TRBV15 to TRBJ2-5, with a possible D match to TRBD2 (5 bases). CDR1 is LNHNV, CDR2 YYDKDF, per germline (reference sequence). The CDR3 runs 13 residues. V lost 5 bases to trimming and J lost 3 bases, with 10 bases between them. The chain's CDR3 is CATSGEPKETQYF. The DNA of the CDR3 is TGTGCCACCAGCGGGGAGCCCAAAGAGACCCAGTACTTC.

J is TRBJ2-5 and V is TRBV7-2; 7 positions agree with TRBD1. The CDR3 spans 14 residues. The junction had 10 bases not matched to a gene; V was cut back by 7 bases and J by 5 bases. CDR1 is SGHTA and CDR2 is FQGNSA in the germline V gene. CDR3 residues: CASNPGGSGETQYF. Written as DNA, the CDR3 is TGTGCCAGCAATCCAGGGGGTTCGGGGGAGACCCAGTACTTC.

The genes are TRBV5-6 and TRBJ2-3; TRBD1 matches at 8 bases. V shed 4 bases, J shed 3 bases, and the junction held 13 bases outside the gene matches. Germline V gives CDR1 SGHDT, CDR2 YYEEEE. CDR3 size: 17 residues. CDR3 sequence: CASSAGLGTGGTDTQYF. CDR3 coding DNA: TGTGCCAGCAGCGCGGGCCTCGGGACAGGTGGGACAGATACGCAGTATTTT.

V and J are TRBV7-2 and TRBJ1-6, with unresolved D. The CDR3 covers 14 residues. The germline CDR1 and CDR2 sequences are SGHTA and FQGNSA. V lost 0 bases to trimming and J lost 5 bases, with 5 bases between them. CDR3 sequence reads: CASSLARDNSPLHF. CDR3 bases: TGTGCCAGCAGCTTAGCGCGTGATAATTCACCCCTCCACTTT.

The chain uses TRBV5-4 and TRBJ2-1, with TRBD1 identical over 8 bases. The CDR3 extends over 16 amino acids. The germline V gene encodes CDR1 SGHNT and CDR2 YYREEE (reference sequence). The junction had 8 bases not matched to a gene; V was cut back by 4 bases and J by 2 bases. This chain's CDR3 is CASSRGQGITYNEQFF. The CDR3 DNA reads TGTGCCAGCAGCAGAGGACAGGGAATCACCTACAATGAGCAGTTCTTC.